These T cell receptor beta chains were read from a single sample in a study of beta chain features in type 1 diabetes. Here immunoSEQ multiplex PCR was the method, and the copy in TCRdb shows in-frame clones only, minus some. Among hundreds of thousands of clones listed, around 13% were seen once. The sample consisted of central memory CD4+ T cells from blood. These receptors all stem from a man aged 30-40 years in good health. Each CDR3 is given with its conserved first and last residue.

j_call	v_call	cdr3_aa
TRBJ2-1	TRBV11-2	CASSLESSGRAAVSYNEQFF
TRBJ2-5	TRBV7-3	CASSRQRDQTQYF
TRBJ1-1	TRBV6-5	CASSPRVGGTEAFF
TRBJ2-5	TRBV6-5	CASRLAGGETQYF
TRBJ2-2	TRBV9	CASSVWASGAGAAGELFF
TRBJ2-1	TRBV7-2	CASSLAALAGTNEQFF
TRBJ1-5	TRBV7-2	CASSLVAGASNQPQHF
TRBJ1-3	TRBV9	CASSVVPSGTGNTIYF
TRBJ1-1	TRBV27	CASRGTQNTEAFF
TRBJ2-5	TRBV5-6	CASSLAVQETQYF
TRBJ2-7	TRBV7-2	CASSYQGRGEQYF
TRBJ2-2	TRBV13	CASSQGAPGELFF
TRBJ1-2	TRBV2	CASSGGQAASYGYTF
TRBJ1-1	TRBV29-1	CSTRTVGNAFF
TRBJ1-5	TRBV2	CASSGTTGLRNQPQHF